The clone carrying this T cell receptor beta chain was observed a few times. Its antigen is undetermined. The sample originates from a study of beta chain features in type 1 diabetes. The wider study: Across every sample, around 98 million sorted cells were examined in total.

Germline CDR1 KGHSH, CDR2 LQKENI. V shed 6 bases and J shed 0 bases, with 17 bases lying between them. CDR3 length equals 16 residues. The investigators reverse transcribed all of the isolated RNA, so they sequenced expressed TCRB transcripts. Sequencing was performed with immunoSEQ multiplex PCR; in TCRdb, only in-frame clones are kept and a portion is missing. The sample carries about 370,000 clones, around 9.6% recorded once. Study results and caveats: PCR may have favored shorter templates equally in patients and controls. Since sequencing was performed on cDNA, cells with high TCR expression could be over-represented. Researchers report that Type 1 diabetes patients had moderately but significantly shorter TCRB CDR3s across all four CD4+ subsets.

The TCR originated in a man aged 25 to 40 with type 1 diabetes. What was sequenced was central memory CD4+ T cells from blood. The chain employs TRBV18 and TRBJ1-1; D call uncertain. The CDR3 region is CASSPAGVRMNTEAFF. CDR3 coding DNA: TGTGCCAGCTCCCCGGCGGGAGTTCGGATGAACACTGAAGCTTTCTTT.